This is a list of T cell receptor beta chains from one sample in a study of cytomegalovirus exposure and HLA in healthy donors. Sequenced by immunoSEQ multiplex PCR; TCRdb stores in-frame clones only, minus some. The sample has more than 50,000 clones; around 75% are singletons. Material: PBMCs. These receptors all come from a woman aged 40 to 50 in good health and CMV-seropositive. CDR3s leave out the opening cysteine and the closing phenylalanine or tryptophan. A D gene is named only where the DNA matches it firmly.

cdr3_aa: ASTRGGEGTDTQY; d_call: NA; j_call: TRBJ2-3; v_call: TRBV5-1; cdr3_length: 13
cdr3_aa: ASSPDTNNEQF; d_call: NA; j_call: TRBJ2-1; v_call: TRBV7-7; cdr3_length: 11
cdr3_aa: ASSLSMGGREKLF; d_call: NA; j_call: TRBJ1-4; v_call: TRBV27; cdr3_length: 13
cdr3_aa: ASSGGYQNSPLH; d_call: NA; j_call: TRBJ1-6; v_call: TRBV25-1; cdr3_length: 12
cdr3_aa: ASSGNYNQPQH; d_call: NA; j_call: TRBJ1-5; v_call: TRBV19; cdr3_length: 11
cdr3_aa: ASSYAAGGSYEQY; d_call: TRBD1; j_call: TRBJ2-7; v_call: TRBV6-6; cdr3_length: 13
cdr3_aa: ASSLGGQSNQPQH; d_call: TRBD1; j_call: TRBJ1-5; v_call: TRBV28; cdr3_length: 13
cdr3_aa: ASSLPRSNYGYT; d_call: NA; j_call: TRBJ1-2; v_call: TRBV28; cdr3_length: 12
cdr3_aa: SVEEAGLANEQF; d_call: TRBD2; j_call: TRBJ2-1; v_call: TRBV29-1; cdr3_length: 12
cdr3_aa: ASGWTGGTGELF; d_call: TRBD1; j_call: TRBJ2-2; v_call: TRBV12-5; cdr3_length: 12
cdr3_aa: ASSLEAVSYEQY; d_call: NA; j_call: TRBJ2-7; v_call: TRBV7-2; cdr3_length: 12
cdr3_aa: AWDRTSGAYEQY; d_call: TRBD2; j_call: TRBJ2-7; v_call: TRBV30; cdr3_length: 12
cdr3_aa: ASSQDTQGWIYGYT; d_call: NA; j_call: TRBJ1-2; v_call: TRBV14; cdr3_length: 14
cdr3_aa: ASSRQGWGTEAF; d_call: TRBD1; j_call: TRBJ1-1; v_call: TRBV6-6; cdr3_length: 12
cdr3_aa: ASSIGAGVDTDTQY; d_call: NA; j_call: TRBJ2-3; v_call: TRBV19; cdr3_length: 14
cdr3_aa: ASRPLQRVNTGELF; d_call: NA; j_call: TRBJ2-2; v_call: TRBV7-9; cdr3_length: 14
cdr3_aa: AWSPVREQF; d_call: NA; j_call: TRBJ2-1; v_call: TRBV30; cdr3_length: 9
cdr3_aa: ASSDGQGYEQY; d_call: TRBD1; j_call: TRBJ2-7; v_call: TRBV6-1; cdr3_length: 11
cdr3_aa: ASSAQGGSGANVLT; d_call: NA; j_call: TRBJ2-6; v_call: TRBV2; cdr3_length: 14
cdr3_aa: ASSYSWDKGYGYT; d_call: NA; j_call: TRBJ1-2; v_call: TRBV6-6; cdr3_length: 13
cdr3_aa: ASSLVEGTPYNSPLH; d_call: NA; j_call: TRBJ1-6; v_call: TRBV7-9; cdr3_length: 15
cdr3_aa: ASSPGIGGAGTDTQY; d_call: TRBD2; j_call: TRBJ2-3; v_call: TRBV5-1; cdr3_length: 15
cdr3_aa: ASSKSGELF; d_call: NA; j_call: TRBJ2-2; v_call: TRBV5-1; cdr3_length: 9
cdr3_aa: ASSRKTGYYGYT; d_call: NA; j_call: TRBJ1-2; v_call: TRBV5-6; cdr3_length: 12
cdr3_aa: SSSTWVGSSGNTIY; d_call: NA; j_call: TRBJ1-3; v_call: TRBV7-9; cdr3_length: 14
cdr3_aa: ASSSGTGGFSRD; d_call: TRBD1; j_call: TRBJ2-5; v_call: TRBV5-1; cdr3_length: 12
cdr3_aa: ASSADGQPNQPQH; d_call: NA; j_call: TRBJ1-5; v_call: TRBV5-1; cdr3_length: 13
cdr3_aa: ASSYLGVGRTEAF; d_call: NA; j_call: TRBJ1-1; v_call: TRBV7-3; cdr3_length: 13
cdr3_aa: ASSSRTGAYEQY; d_call: NA; j_call: TRBJ2-7; v_call: TRBV5-6; cdr3_length: 12
cdr3_aa: ASSDRGAGFTEAF; d_call: TRBD1; j_call: TRBJ1-1; v_call: TRBV7-6; cdr3_length: 13
cdr3_aa: ASMLASGGAYEQY; d_call: TRBD2; j_call: TRBJ2-7; v_call: TRBV6-1; cdr3_length: 13
cdr3_aa: ASTGTGNQPQH; d_call: TRBD1; j_call: TRBJ1-5; v_call: TRBV2; cdr3_length: 11
cdr3_aa: ASSPTGLSSYEQY; d_call: NA; j_call: TRBJ2-7; v_call: TRBV5-1; cdr3_length: 13
cdr3_aa: ASSSGQSPSYEQY; d_call: NA; j_call: TRBJ2-7; v_call: TRBV13; cdr3_length: 13
cdr3_aa: ASSLGGAGNTIY; d_call: NA; j_call: TRBJ1-3; v_call: TRBV28; cdr3_length: 12